This T cell receptor beta chain came from a study of blood T cell repertoires in COVID-19. The CDR3 is 16 residues long. Trimming removed 0 bases from V and 1 base from J, with 12 bases in between. Germline loops: CDR1 WSHSY, CDR2 SAAADI. Clones were sequenced by immunoSEQ multiplex PCR, and TCRdb holds only the in-frame ones, with some missing. The profile shows about 440,000 clones, about 87% of them singletons. This clonotype was sampled from a woman between 45 and 65 years old with COVID-19, enrolled during active disease. This chain connects TRBV10-2 to TRBJ1-2; tentative D call: TRBD1 (6 bases). Specimen: peripheral blood. CDR3 DNA: TGCGCCAGCAGTGAGTCAATGAACAGGGATAACTATGGCTACACCTTC. Translating it yields CASSESMNRDNYGYTF.